In this sample, the clone carrying this T cell receptor beta chain turned up a few times. Measured with immunoSEQ multiplex PCR; TCRdb has only the in-frame clones, and not every one. Of about 50,000 clones detected, about 80% appear once; the ten largest clones hold about 3%. The sample originates from a study of OX40 agonist ivuxolimab in advanced cancers. The CDR3 has 13 amino acids. V lost 7 bases and J lost 2; bases outside the gene matches: 1. CDR1 is SNHLY and CDR2 is FYNNEI in the germline V gene. This TCR was sampled from an adult with an advanced solid tumor such as melanoma, head and neck, liver or kidney cancer. The sequenced sample was CD4+ or CD8+ T cells sorted from blood, obtained in a trial of the OX40 agonist ivuxolimab. The rearrangement uses TRBV2 and TRBJ1-5; 8 bases line up with TRBD1. CDR3 sequence reads: CASMDRGNQPQHF. In nucleotides, the CDR3 is TGTGCCAGCATGGACAGGGGCAATCAGCCCCAGCATTTT.